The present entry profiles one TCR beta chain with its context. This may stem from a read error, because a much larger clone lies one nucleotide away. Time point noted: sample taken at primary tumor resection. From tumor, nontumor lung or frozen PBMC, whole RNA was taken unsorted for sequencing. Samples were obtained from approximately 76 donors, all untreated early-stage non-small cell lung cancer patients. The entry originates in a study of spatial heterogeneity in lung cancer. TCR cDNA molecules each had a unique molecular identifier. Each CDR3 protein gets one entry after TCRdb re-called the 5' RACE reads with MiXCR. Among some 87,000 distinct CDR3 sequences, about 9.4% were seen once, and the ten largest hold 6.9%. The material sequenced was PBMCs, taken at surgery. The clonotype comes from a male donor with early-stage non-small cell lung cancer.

The CDR3 region is CASSLTANTGGLFF. The CDR3 DNA follows: TGTGCCAGCAGTTTAACAGCGAACACCGGGGGGCTGTTTTTT. The V and J genes are TRBV27 and TRBJ2-2; possible D gene TRBD2, 6 bases. CDR3 length: 14 amino acids. The germline CDR1 and CDR2 sequences are MNHEY and SMNVEV (reference sequence).